A single sample gave rise to the 20 T cell receptor beta chains below, sequenced in a study of cytomegalovirus exposure and HLA in healthy donors. Primers included in the PCR were 60 Vbeta and 13 Jbeta primers. The repertoire was sequenced with immunoSEQ multiplex PCR; TCRdb's copy has only in-frame clones and lacks some. The sample records about 100,000 clones, 70% to 80% being singletons. Material: PBMCs. Source of these receptors: a female donor in good health and CMV-seropositive.

The chain uses TRBV27 and TRBJ2-7, with TRBD2 matching 10 bases. The CDR3 loop spans 16 amino acids. Looked up from germline, CDR1 is MNHEY and CDR2 is SMNVEV (reference sequence). V was clipped by 8 bases and J by 5 bases; unmatched bases: 15. CDR3 amino acids: CASAPLLAGGVNEQYF. The CDR3 DNA reads TGTGCCAGCGCCCCCTTATTAGCGGGAGGAGTCAACGAGCAGTACTTC.

The rearrangement uses TRBV15 and TRBJ2-7; TRBD2 matches 10 bases. The CDR3 is made up of 17 amino acids. After removal of 2 bases from V and 7 bases from J, the junction contained 14 bases not matched to a gene. Per the germline V gene, CDR1 is LNHNV and CDR2 is YYDKDF (reference sequence). The CDR3 region is CATSRKLGLAGEWEQYF. The CDR3 DNA is TGTGCCACCAGCAGAAAGCTCGGTCTAGCGGGAGAGTGGGAGCAGTACTTC. The entire variable domain, with the rest obtained from reference TRBV15 and TRBJ2-7, is as follows: DAMVIQNPRYQVTQFGKPVTLSCSQTLNHNVMYWYQQKSSQAPKLLFHYYDKDFNNEADTPDNFQSRRPNTSFCFLDIRSPGLGDTAMYLCATSRKLGLAGEWEQYFGPGTRLTVT.

This sequence joins TRBV6-1 and TRBJ2-3, with D unresolved. The CDR3 spans 16 residues. The germline V gene encodes CDR1 MNHNS and CDR2 SASEGT. V gave up 1 base and J gave up 2 bases, with 13 bases separating them. CDR3 protein: CASSEGVGHHTDTQYF. In DNA form, the CDR3 reads TGTGCCAGCAGTGAAGGGGTGGGCCATCACACAGATACGCAGTATTTT.

The chain has TRBV30 and TRBJ2-5; the D gene is possibly TRBD1 (6 bases). The germline V gene encodes CDR1 GTSNPN and CDR2 SVGIG (reference sequence). V was clipped by 4 bases and J by 1 base, with 13 bases between them. This CDR3 contains 14 residues. CDR3 in amino acids: CAWIPGDRQETQYF. The CDR3 coding sequence is TGTGCCTGGATCCCAGGGGATCGCCAAGAGACCCAGTACTTC. Variable domain in full (rest from reference TRBV30 and TRBJ2-5): SQTIHQWPATLVQPVGSPLSLECTVEGTSNPNLYWYRQAAGRGLQLLFYSVGIGQISSEVPQNLSASRPQDRQFILSSKKLLLSDSGFYLCAWIPGDRQETQYFGPGTRLLVL.

The rearrangement links TRBV5-1 to TRBJ1-1; the D is unclear. Germline loops: CDR1 SGHRS, CDR2 YFSETQ. This CDR3 region has 14 residues. V lost 4 bases to trimming and J lost 1 base, with 11 bases between them. CDR3 region: CASSTAGRNTEAFF. The CDR3 bases are TGCGCCAGCAGCACCGCCGGTCGGAACACTGAAGCTTTCTTT.

Many counts were recorded for this clone. The genes are TRBV11-2 and TRBJ1-1; TRBD1 aligns across 7 bases. V lost 5 bases and J lost 5; bases outside the gene matches: 8. The CDR3 covers 14 residues. Germline assignment: CDR1 SGHAT and CDR2 FQNNGV. The DNA for the CDR3 is TGTGCCAGCAGCCAAGACAGGGTATCAACTGAAGCTTTCTTT. Translated: CASSQDRVSTEAFF.

The genes are TRBV5-1 and TRBJ2-2; no definite D call. The CDR3 is made up of 13 amino acids. The ends were cut back, 4 bases at V and 5 bases at J, with 9 bases in the middle. CDR1 and CDR2 from the germline V gene are SGHRS and YFSETQ. The CDR3 coding sequence is TGCGCCAGCAGCATACAGTCGACCGGGGAGCTGTTTTTT. This encodes CASSIQSTGELFF.

This clone was observed once. The rearrangement links TRBV25-1 to TRBJ1-2; no definite D call. This CDR3 comprises 14 residues. With 1 base removed from V and 8 bases from J, the gap between germline ends came to 14 bases. Germline lookup yields CDR1 MGHDK and CDR2 SYGVNS. In DNA form, the CDR3 reads TGTGCCAGCAGTGAATTGGTGGGCGCGGGGGGCTACACCTTC. Protein: CASSELVGAGGYTF.

The CDR3 DNA follows: TGCAGCGTTGAAAAACCCCACGGGGGATACAATGAGCAGTTCTTC. Translation: CSVEKPHGGYNEQFF. J is TRBJ2-1 and V is TRBV29-1, with D tentatively TRBD2 (6 bases). This CDR3 comprises 15 residues. From germline, CDR1 is SQVTM and CDR2 ANQGSEA. V was trimmed by 2 bases and J by 4 bases, leaving 15 bases between them.

The J gene is TRBJ2-3, the V gene TRBV5-1; the match to TRBD1 covers 9 bases. After removal of 4 bases from V and 1 base from J, the junction contained 7 bases not matched to a gene. The CDR3 extends over 16 amino acids. CDR1 SGHRS and CDR2 YFSETQ come from the germline V gene. CDR3 in amino acids: CASSPGQGGGTDTQYF. CDR3 nucleotide sequence: TGCGCCAGCAGCCCGGGACAGGGTGGTGGCACAGATACGCAGTATTTT. Variable domain in full (rest from reference TRBV5-1 and TRBJ2-3): KAGVTQTPRYLIKTRGQQVTLSCSPISGHRSVSWYQQTPGQGLQFLFEYFSETQRNKGNFPGRFSGRQFSNSRSEMNVSTLELGDSALYLCASSPGQGGGTDTQYFGPGTRLTVL.

This sequence joins TRBV6-7 and TRBJ1-5; a weak D match, TRBD1 (6 bases). TRBV6-7 falls under the ORF class, with uncertain function. Trimming removed 5 bases at V and 2 bases at J, with 19 bases between. The CDR3 contains 17 residues. As DNA, the CDR3 is TGTGCCAGCAGTGCGGGGGGCAGGGTTGCGGGCAATCAGCCCCAGCATTTT. This translates into CASSAGGRVAGNQPQHF.

There are a few counts of this clone. The J gene is TRBJ2-1, the V gene TRBV29-1; 13 nucleotides match TRBD2. Germline V gene lookup returns CDR1 SQVTM and CDR2 ANQGSEA. V lost 7 bases, J lost 6 bases, and 12 bases stayed unmatched. The CDR3 sequence is 16 residues long. DNA for the CDR3: TGCAGCGGTGGAGATAGTAGGACTAGCGGGAGCAATGAGCAGTTCTTC. This encodes CSGGDSRTSGSNEQFF.

The chain carries TRBV2 and TRBJ1-2; 9 bases fit TRBD1. In germline, CDR1 is SNHLY, CDR2 FYNNEI. CDR3 length: 14 amino acids. V shed 6 bases and J 5 bases; nucleotides not matched to a gene: 7. This chain's CDR3 is CASRRQGGEYGYTF. DNA of the CDR3: TGTGCCAGCAGACGACAGGGGGGAGAGTATGGCTACACCTTC. The variable domain in full, completed from reference TRBV2 and TRBJ1-2, reads EPEVTQTPSHQVTQMGQEVILRCVPISNHLYFYWYRQILGQKVEFLVSFYNNEISEKSEIFDDQFSVERPDGSNFTLKIRSTKLEDSAMYFCASRRQGGEYGYTFGSGTRLTVV.

The chain combines TRBV30 with TRBJ2-1; D perhaps matches TRBD2 (5 bases). The V and J ends lost 7 bases and 0 bases respectively, with 7 bases between them. The CDR3 covers 12 residues. Germline V gene data show CDR1 as GTSNPN and CDR2 as SVGIG (reference sequence). The CDR3 nucleotides are TGTGCCTCGGAGGTCTCCTACAATGAGCAGTTCTTC. Protein sequence: CASEVSYNEQFF.

This rearrangement joins TRBV19 to TRBJ2-2; 8 bases agree with TRBD1. The CDR3 runs to 15 residues. The germline V gene has CDR1 LNHDA and CDR2 SQIVND (reference sequence). V lost 6 bases, J lost 6 bases, and 9 bases stayed unmatched. Written as DNA, the CDR3 is TGTGCCAGTAGCCTGGACAGGGAGTCTTCCGGGGAGCTGTTTTTT. As protein: CASSLDRESSGELFF.

This clone showed up just a few times. The CDR3 protein is CASSIRTSGSTDTQYF. The CDR3 region has the DNA TGTGCCAGTAGTATTAGGACTAGCGGGAGCACAGATACGCAGTATTTT. The J gene is TRBJ2-3, the V gene TRBV19; TRBD2 matches at 11 bases. The CDR3 is made up of 16 amino acids. The germline V gene encodes CDR1 LNHDA and CDR2 SQIVND (reference sequence). Losses at the gene ends were 3 bases for V and 0 bases for J; bases not matched to a gene: 2.

The genes are TRBV5-4 and TRBJ2-2; possibly TRBD2 for D (5 bases). The CDR3 extends over 16 amino acids. The ends were cut back, 4 bases at V and 2 bases at J, with 15 bases in the middle. Germline CDR1 SGHNT, CDR2 YYREEE (reference sequence). The CDR3 region is CASSPVVGVNTGELFF. The CDR3 region has the DNA TGTGCCAGCAGCCCTGTTGTCGGGGTTAACACCGGGGAGCTGTTTTTT.

J is TRBJ2-7 and V is TRBV9; 8 bases line up with TRBD2. The CDR3 has 15 amino acids. The V gene end was trimmed by 0 bases and the J gene end by 3 bases; junction bases not matched to a gene: 5. From germline, CDR1 is SGDLS and CDR2 YYNGEE. CDR3: CASSVATGTSYEQYF. The CDR3 nucleotides read TGTGCCAGCAGCGTAGCTACAGGGACTAGCTACGAGCAGTACTTC. Using reference TRBV9 and TRBJ2-7 for the parts outside the CDR3, the full variable domain is DSGVTQTPKHLITATGQRVTLRCSPRSGDLSVYWYQQSLDQGLQFLIQYYNGEERAKGNILERFSAQQFPDLHSELNLSSLELGDSALYFCASSVATGTSYEQYFGPGTRLTVT.

A note on this clone: The junction differs from germline at one of its ends, possibly a read error. V is TRBV7-9 and J is TRBJ1-1; D is perhaps TRBD1 (5 bases). CDR1 and CDR2 from the germline V gene are SEHNR and FQNEAQ (reference sequence). CDR3 length: 13 amino acids. The CDR3 nucleotides are TGTTCCAGCAGCAGGGATGGGAGGACTGAAGCTTTCTTT. Translating it yields CSSSRDGRTEAFF.

V and J are TRBV14 and TRBJ2-5, with TRBD1 matching 7 bases. J gave up 5 bases and V 3 bases, and 9 bases lay outside the gene matches. The CDR3 is made up of 15 amino acids. Germline lookup yields CDR1 SGHDN and CDR2 FVKESK. Written as DNA, the CDR3 is TGTGCCAGCAGCCAGATGGGACAGTGGCGGGAGACCCAGTACTTC. Its protein product is CASSQMGQWRETQYF.